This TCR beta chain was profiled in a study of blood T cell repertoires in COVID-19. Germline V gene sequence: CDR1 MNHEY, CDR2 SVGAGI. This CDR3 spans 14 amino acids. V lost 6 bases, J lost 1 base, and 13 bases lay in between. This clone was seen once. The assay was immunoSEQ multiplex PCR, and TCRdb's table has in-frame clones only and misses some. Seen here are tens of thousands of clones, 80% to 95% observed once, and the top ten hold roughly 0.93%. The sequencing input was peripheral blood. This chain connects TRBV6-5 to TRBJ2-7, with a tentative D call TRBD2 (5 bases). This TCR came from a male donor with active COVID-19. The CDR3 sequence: CASSWRMASYEQYF. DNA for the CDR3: TGTGCCAGCAGCTGGAGGATGGCATCCTACGAGCAGTACTTC.